The 10 T cell receptor beta chains in this list originate from one sample, sequenced in a study of T cell repertoires in cytomegalovirus infection. These receptors' antigens are unknown. Using its own MiXCR run on the reads, TCRdb lists one record per CDR3 protein. This sample has almost 90,000 distinct CDR3 sequences, with approximately 32% found just once. This material consisted of CD8+ T cells from cultured PBMCs, taken from culture after CMV antigen stimulation. These receptors all come from a human donor in good health (CMV status not recorded). Some clones in this sample may be carry-over from other donors' samples.

This clonotype was recorded a few times. V is TRBV12-3 or TRBV12-4 and J is TRBJ2-3; D is ambiguous. The V and J ends lost 5 bases and 7 bases respectively, with 7 bases between them. CDR3 length equals 11 residues. The CDR3 loop reads CASSLSNTQYF. Here the CDR3 DNA reads TGTGCCAGCAGTCTATCTAATACGCAGTATTTT.

This chain joins TRBV30 and TRBJ1-2; D is unclear. The CDR3 totals 12 residues. The V end lost 3 bases, the J end lost 6 bases, and 11 bases lay between the germline ends. Germline V gives CDR1 GTSNPN, CDR2 SVGIG (reference sequence). CDR3 DNA: TGTGCCTGGAGAGAAGTACTTCATGGCTACACCTTC. Translating gives CAWREVLHGYTF.

For the CDR3, the DNA is TGCGCCAGTGACGAGGGGAGGGGAGATACGCAGTATTTT. Amino acids: CASDEGRGDTQYF. The J gene is TRBJ2-3, the V gene TRBV5-1; 7 bases are shared with TRBD2. J gave up 5 bases and V 8 bases, and 8 bases lay outside the gene matches. This CDR3 comprises 13 residues. The V gene's germline CDR1 is SGHRS and CDR2 YFSETQ.

The chain is built from TRBV11-1 and TRBJ2-5; 9 nucleotides line up with TRBD2. Germline V gene sequence: CDR1 SGHAT, CDR2 FQDESV (reference sequence). This CDR3 is 15 amino acids long. The V segment lost 4 bases and the J segment 7 bases; nucleotides outside the gene matches: 10. CDR3 DNA sequence: TGTGCCAGCAGCTACGCCGGGACTAGCTCGAGGACCCAGTACTTC. Amino acid sequence: CASSYAGTSSRTQYF.

The chain recombines TRBV15 with TRBJ2-7, with a tentative D call TRBD1 (6 bases). V was trimmed by 0 bases and J by 7 bases, leaving 16 bases between them. The germline V gene has CDR1 LNHNV and CDR2 YYDKDF (reference sequence). The length of the CDR3 is 15 residues. The CDR3 spells CATSRDMGHPGEQYF. In DNA form, the CDR3 reads TGTGCCACCAGCAGAGACATGGGACATCCTGGAGAGCAGTACTTC. Supplemented by reference TRBV15 and TRBJ2-7, the full variable domain reads DAMVIQNPRYQVTQFGKPVTLSCSQTLNHNVMYWYQQKSSQAPKLLFHYYDKDFNNEADTPDNFQSRRPNTSFCFLDIRSPGLGDTAMYLCATSRDMGHPGEQYFGPGTRLTVT.

V is TRBV7-3 and J is TRBJ1-2, with D hard to call. The CDR3 loop spans 15 amino acids. Germline CDR1 and CDR2: SGHTA and FQGTGA. V gave up 5 bases and J gave up 0 bases, with 13 bases separating them. The CDR3 coding sequence is TGTGCCAGCAGCCAAGGTGCCGGCCCTAACTATGGCTACACCTTC. As protein: CASSQGAGPNYGYTF.

Points on this clonotype: Since a much larger clone is just one base distant, this may be a read error. The chain links TRBV20-1 to TRBJ2-1; 12 bases align to TRBD1. Germline CDR1 reads DFQATT; CDR2 reads SNEGSKA (reference sequence). The CDR3 has 15 amino acids. CDR3: CSAGDGTGGGYEQFF. CDR3 in DNA: TGCAGTGCTGGAGATGGGACAGGGGGCGGGTATGAGCAGTTCTTC.

This chain links TRBV19 with TRBJ1-5; no definite D call. Germline lookup yields CDR1 LNHDA and CDR2 SQIVND (reference sequence). The CDR3 is 18 residues long. The germline V and J ends were trimmed by 0 bases and 1 base, with 16 bases remaining between them. CDR3 nucleotides: TGTGCCAGTAGTATAGACGCTCCCACGGGTACGAGCAATCAGCCCCAGCATTTT. Translating it yields CASSIDAPTGTSNQPQHF.

The chain combines TRBV2 with TRBJ2-7; D unclear. The CDR3 is 14 residues long. V lost 4 bases, J lost 1 base, and 11 bases lay in between. From germline, CDR1 is SNHLY and CDR2 FYNNEI. Here the CDR3 DNA reads TGTGCCAGCAGTGCTTGGAGAGATTCCTACGAGCAGTACTTC. Its translation: CASSAWRDSYEQYF.

A few counts support this clonotype. The chain is built from TRBV19 and TRBJ2-1; TRBD2 is a possible D gene (7 bases). The CDR3 has 17 residues. The V gene lost 3 bases and the J gene lost 0 bases, with 15 bases spanning the gap. Germline assignment: CDR1 LNHDA and CDR2 SQIVND (reference sequence). CDR3 in amino acids: CASSIKGGDFSYNEQFF. The CDR3, as DNA: TGTGCCAGTAGTATTAAAGGGGGGGATTTCTCCTACAATGAGCAGTTCTTC.